The present T cell receptor (beta chain) was sequenced within a study of CD8 T cells in Susac syndrome. RNA amounts of roughly 0.45 to 1 ug underwent reverse transcription with random hexamers. TCRdb processed the immunoSEQ multiplex PCR reads anew with MiXCR; each CDR3 protein has one entry. This sample carries about 110,000 distinct CDR3 sequences, around 97% of them seen once, and the ten largest clones take more than 0.08%. General study findings and limits: It was acknowledged in the study that its TCR sequencing and HLA analysis involved a relatively small number of individuals.

Concerning this clonotype: Its antigen remains unknown.

Negative isolation yielded the CD8+ and CD4+ T cells, while FACS enriched the TEMRA cells. The TCR comes from a human donor in good health. The specimen was CD4+ T cells from PBMCs.

CDR3: CASSLEGRGGGTQYF. The DNA for the CDR3 is TGTGCCAGCAGCTTGGAGGGCAGGGGGGGAGGGACCCAGTACTTC. V and J are TRBV5-6 and TRBJ2-5; D might be TRBD1 or TRBD2, each matching 7 bases. Trimming cost V 0 bases and J 7 bases, with 16 bases left between them. Germline values: CDR1 SGHDT, CDR2 YYEEEE. The CDR3 has 15 residues.